Listed below are T cell receptor beta chains from one sample, sequenced in a study of regulatory T cells in long-lasting Graves disease. TCRdb ran MiXCR on the multiplex PCR reads and lists one entry per CDR3 protein. The sample yields 530,000 or so distinct CDR3 sequences, about 16% seen once. This sample was also put to use in a study of T cells in Graves' hyperthyroidism and ophthalmopathy.

Sequences were derived from peripheral blood mononuclear cells (PBMCs), sampled at new diagnosis, from a patient treated with antithyroid drugs. The receptors shown here come from a man aged 18 to 29 with Graves disease. CDR3s leave out the opening cysteine and the closing phenylalanine or tryptophan. Each record gives: CDR3 protein, V gene, D gene, J gene. A D gene is named only where the DNA matches it firmly.

ASSSRGTSGIDEQF TRBV5-1 TRBD2 TRBJ2-1
ASSQVQGANEQF TRBV3-1 NA TRBJ2-1
ASSPGQGITLH TRBV18 TRBD1 TRBJ1-6
ASSLTDRGEQF TRBV7-9 TRBD1 TRBJ2-1
ASSRGQGGNEYEQY TRBV5-1 TRBD1 TRBJ2-7
ASSLEVEGLAEYNEQF TRBV7-7 TRBD2 TRBJ2-1
ASSESTRTDTQY TRBV10-1 NA TRBJ2-3
ASSSTGGQRTEAF TRBV7-3 TRBD1 TRBJ1-1
SSGGGGIETQY TRBV29-1 NA TRBJ2-5
ASSLRQASFEKVF TRBV5-1 NA TRBJ1-1
SASGGRDYNEQF TRBV20-1 TRBD2 TRBJ2-1
ASSSFYAQY TRBV6-2/TRBV6-3 NA TRBJ2-7
ASSLTDRLNTEAF TRBV7-3 NA TRBJ1-1
ASSPGGRVAEAF TRBV4-2 NA TRBJ1-1
ASSQSVIGRAYEQY TRBV3-1 TRBD2 TRBJ2-7
ASSQDNGYT TRBV4-1 NA TRBJ1-2
ASRVTAYEQY TRBV28 NA NA
AISGGTGNEKLF TRBV10-3 TRBD1 TRBJ1-4
ASSFRGLSSYEQY TRBV27 NA TRBJ2-7
ASIGDSQYGYT TRBV6-1 TRBD1 TRBJ1-2
ASGQGGTEAF TRBV7-9 TRBD1 TRBJ1-1
AGSHGGVVETQY TRBV5-8 TRBD2 TRBJ2-5
ASSYSPGQGRETQY TRBV6-5 TRBD1 TRBJ2-5
ASRAAATYEQY TRBV27 NA TRBJ2-7
ASSGRPGSETQY TRBV2 NA TRBJ2-5
SARGPLGDTQY TRBV20-1 NA TRBJ2-3
SASLGVQETQY TRBV20-1 NA TRBJ2-5
ASSARSSNSNQPQH TRBV2 NA TRBJ1-5
ASSSPVGDRGVAKNIQY TRBV28 TRBD1 TRBJ2-4
ASSVGLAGVADEQY TRBV9 TRBD2 TRBJ2-7
ASSESGSTDTQY TRBV7-2 NA TRBJ2-3
ASSLYGTGEGGTEAF TRBV28 NA TRBJ1-1
ASSLIRGSDEAF TRBV11-2 NA TRBJ1-1
ASSLSVPHLPSGDEQF TRBV28 NA TRBJ2-1